Below, 21 T cell receptor beta chains from the same sample are listed, as sequenced in a study of T-cell reconstitution after alpha-beta-depleted transplantation in children. For TCRbeta, the library was prepared with unique molecular identifiers. TCRdb reprocessed the PCR reads with MiXCR, giving one entry per CDR3 protein. The table lists about 120,000 distinct CDR3 sequences, around 10% of them singletons. The source was PBMCs from the stem cell graft donor, collected from the stem cell graft. The receptor source for this set is a human donor who donated a stem cell graft to a child with acute lymphoblastic leukemia.

This clonotype was detected ten times or more. The CDR3 nucleotides are TGTGCCAGCAGCTCCACGGACAGGGGGCCCTCTGGGTTCTTC. Translating gives CASSSTDRGPSGFF. The chain recombines TRBV7-2 with TRBJ2-1, with 11 bases fitting TRBD1. CDR1 and CDR2 (germline): SGHTA, FQGNSA. The V segment lost 4 bases and the J segment 15 bases; nucleotides outside the gene matches: 11. The CDR3 runs to 14 residues.

This clonotype has at least ten counts. The V and J genes are TRBV3-1 and TRBJ1-6; D might be TRBD1 (5 bases). The germline V and J ends were trimmed by 4 bases and 8 bases, with 12 bases remaining between them. There are 14 residues in the CDR3. Germline CDR1 LGHDT, CDR2 YNNKEL (reference sequence). CDR3 sequence reads: CASSPGTEYSPLHF. As DNA, the CDR3 is TGTGCCAGCAGCCCCGGGACCGAGTATTCACCCCTCCACTTT.

With regard to this clonotype: One base away lies a much larger clone, so this may be a sequencing read error. The chain couples TRBV9 to TRBJ2-5; D not resolved. Looked up from germline, CDR1 is SGDLS and CDR2 is YYNGEE. This CDR3 has 11 amino acids. The CDR3 protein is CASSSGRTRYF. CDR3 DNA sequence: TGTGCCAGCAGCTCAGGACGGACCCGGTACTTC.

This clonotype was recorded at least ten times. The V call is TRBV12-3 or TRBV12-4, the J call TRBJ2-7; 7 positions agree with TRBD1. There are 15 residues in the CDR3. Trimming cost V 3 bases and J 1 base; bases outside gene matches: 6. The DNA of the CDR3 is TGTGCCAGCAGTTTGACAGGGAGCCTTTCCTACGAGCAGTACTTC. It codes for CASSLTGSLSYEQYF.

There are a few counts of this clonotype. V is TRBV12-3 or TRBV12-4 and J is TRBJ1-2, with a possible D match to TRBD1 (6 bases). The V gene lost 4 bases and the J gene lost 4 bases, with 10 bases spanning the gap. The CDR3 is 13 residues long. The chain's CDR3 is CASSYQGIYGYTF. CDR3 sequence (DNA): TGTGCCAGCAGTTATCAGGGGATCTATGGCTACACCTTC.

This clonotype was counted many times. V and J are TRBV5-1 and TRBJ2-2, with 9 bases that match TRBD2. The CDR3 extends over 15 amino acids. Germline values: CDR1 SGHRS, CDR2 YFSETQ. V trimming: 2 bases; J trimming: 1 base; junction bases outside the gene matches: 0. The CDR3 DNA sequence: TGCGCCAGCAGCTTAGCGGGAGGGAACACCGGGGAGCTGTTTTTT. It yields the protein CASSLAGGNTGELFF.

This clonotype has ten or more counts. The chain links TRBV6-2 or TRBV6-3 to TRBJ2-1, with 12 bases fitting TRBD2. V shed 5 bases, J shed 7 bases, and the junction held 3 bases outside the gene matches. The germline CDR1 and CDR2 sequences are MNHEY and SVGEGT. There are 14 residues in the CDR3. CDR3 residues: CASSRGLAGNEQFF. The CDR3 region has the DNA TGTGCCAGCAGTCGGGGACTAGCGGGTAATGAGCAGTTCTTC.

This clonotype was seen at least ten times. V and J are TRBV5-1 and TRBJ2-4; TRBD1 aligns across 8 bases. CDR3 size: 14 residues. Trimming cost V 4 bases and J 5 bases; bases outside gene matches: 5. CDR1 and CDR2 from the germline V gene are SGHRS and YFSETQ. CDR3: CASSLQGAQNIQYF. CDR3 in DNA: TGCGCCAGCAGCCTTCAGGGGGCGCAAAACATTCAGTACTTC.

As regards this clonotype: This clone may be a read error of a much larger clone one base away. The chain links TRBV5-1 to TRBJ2-7; 7 nucleotides agree with TRBD1. CDR1 is SGHRS, CDR2 YFSETQ, per germline. The CDR3 totals 14 residues. CDR3 in amino acids: CASSSGGFSYVQYF. CDR3 nucleotides: TGCGCCAGCAGCTCAGGGGGTTTTTCCTACGTGCAGTACTTC.

At least ten counts were recorded for this clonotype. J is TRBJ2-2 and V is TRBV25-1; D tentatively reads TRBD1 or TRBD2 (6 bases each). This CDR3 spans 13 amino acids. Germline loops: CDR1 MGHDK, CDR2 SYGVNS. Trimming cost V 11 bases and J 6 bases, with 16 bases left between them. The CDR3 region has the DNA TGTGCCCACAGGGCAGGGGAGGCCGGGGAGCTGTTTTTT. As protein: CAHRAGEAGELFF.

This clonotype was seen ten or more times. CDR3 nucleotide sequence: TGCAGCTCCCCTGCCCGAGGGCCTGGACTAAACACCGGGGAGCTGTTTTTT. Residues: CSSPARGPGLNTGELFF. The rearrangement links TRBV29-1 to TRBJ2-2; a possible D gene is TRBD2 (6 bases). Trimming shortened V by 8 bases and J by 2 bases, and 24 bases separated the two germline ends. The germline V gene has CDR1 SQVTM and CDR2 ANQGSEA. CDR3 length equals 17 residues.

This clonotype has at least ten counts. The chain combines TRBV7-2 with TRBJ1-3, with D uncertain. Germline V gene sequence: CDR1 SGHTA, CDR2 FQGNSA. This CDR3 comprises 13 residues. Trimming took off 7 bases at V and 4 bases at J, with 11 bases between the two ends. CDR3 sequence (DNA): TGTGCCAGCATGAAGGTGTCGGGAAACACCATATATTTT. Translation: CASMKVSGNTIYF.

This clonotype was seen repeatedly, ten times or more. Germline and junction disagree at one end, which may indicate a read error. V gene TRBV29-1 combines with J gene TRBJ1-1, with D possibly TRBD1 on 5 matching bases. CDR1 is SQVTM and CDR2 is ANQGSEA in the germline V gene. This CDR3 spans 16 amino acids. CDR3 protein: CSVEGSGGLVNTEAFF. DNA for the CDR3: TGCAGCGTGGAAGGATCGGGGGGACTTGTGAACACTGAAGCTTTCTTT.

Ten or more counts support this clonotype. Mismatch with germline at one junction end may stem from a read error. The CDR3 DNA follows: TGTGCCAGCAGCCCCAGGACCATCAGCTACATCTTC. It is translated as CASSPRTISYIF. The rearrangement uses TRBV7-2 and TRBJ2-1; D is uncertain. CDR3 size: 12 residues. CDR1 is SGHTA and CDR2 is FQGNSA in the germline V gene.

In this sample, this clonotype turned up many times. The rearrangement uses TRBV5-1 and TRBJ2-7, with 7 bases identical to TRBD1. Per the germline V gene, CDR1 is SGHRS and CDR2 is YFSETQ. With V trimmed by 4 bases and J by 2 bases, 6 bases remained unmatched. The CDR3 sequence is 14 residues long. CDR3 bases: TGCGCCAGCAGCAGGGACAGAAGAACCTACGAGCAGTACTTC. Translation gives CASSRDRRTYEQYF.

This clonotype was observed many times. The V and J genes are TRBV9 and TRBJ2-7; D possibly matches TRBD1 or TRBD2 (5 bases each). CDR1 SGDLS and CDR2 YYNGEE come from the germline V gene. CDR3 size: 14 residues. V lost 4 bases, J lost 2 bases, and 13 bases lay in between. This CDR3 reads CASSLRGNPYEQYF. In nucleotides, the CDR3 is TGTGCCAGCAGCTTACGGGGCAACCCCTACGAGCAGTACTTC.

This clonotype was detected ten times or more. The junction does not match germline at one end; this may be a read error. This chain links TRBV7-3 with TRBJ2-1; 11 bases are shared with TRBD2. The germline gives CDR1 SGHTA, CDR2 FQGTGA. CDR3 length: 15 residues. The CDR3 coding sequence is TGTGCCAGCAGCGTAACTAGCGGGAGAGGTAATGAGCAGTTCTTC. Translation gives CASSVTSGRGNEQFF.

This clonotype was seen repeatedly, ten times or more. The chain couples TRBV21-1 to TRBJ2-5; TRBD1, the table's D call, was not compared with the DNA. TRBV21-1 is labeled a pseudogene. This CDR3 has 18 amino acids. CDR3 loop: CASSKSSRGQSEQETQYF. The CDR3 bases are TGTGCCAGCAGCAAAAGTTCCCGGGGACAGTCGGAACAAGAGACCCAGTACTTC.

This chain joins TRBV7-8 and TRBJ2-6, with TRBD1 matching 7 bases. Losses at the gene ends were 5 bases for V and 4 bases for J; bases not matched to a gene: 8. The CDR3 totals 16 residues. CDR1 SGHVS and CDR2 FQNEAQ come from the germline V gene. For the CDR3, the DNA is TGTGCCAGCAGCCGCACAGGGGCCCCGGGGGCCAACGTCCTGACTTTC. This translates into CASSRTGAPGANVLTF.

This clonotype was picked up many times. V and J are TRBV6-5 and TRBJ2-7; 10 bases are shared with TRBD2. The CDR3 is made up of 15 amino acids. Unmatched junction bases numbered 3, after V lost 0 bases and J lost 4 bases. CDR1 is MNHEY, CDR2 SVGAGI, per germline. CDR3 sequence: CASSYSTSGYYEQYF. In nucleotides, the CDR3 is TGTGCCAGCAGTTACTCGACTAGCGGGTATTACGAGCAGTACTTC.

This clonotype was observed at least ten times. The gene calls are TRBV11-2 and TRBJ2-3, with D possibly matching TRBD2 (6 bases). CDR3 length: 14 amino acids. V gave up 0 bases and J gave up 4 bases, with 8 bases separating them. CDR1 and CDR2 from the germline V gene are SGHAT and FQNNGV. The chain's CDR3 is CASSLEPGADTQYF. For the CDR3, the DNA is TGTGCCAGCAGCTTAGAACCGGGGGCAGATACGCAGTATTTT.